This T cell receptor beta chain is from a study of beta chain features in type 1 diabetes. In the study overall: Sorted cell examination encompassed over 90 million cells across all samples. General study results and limits: Significant though moderate, a shortening of TCRB CDR3s appeared in all four CD4+ subsets of Type 1 diabetes patients.

The V gene lost 6 bases and the J gene lost 5 bases, with 11 bases spanning the gap. Germline CDR1 KGHSH, CDR2 LQKENI. The CDR3 spans 12 residues. This clone has just a few counts. No antigen is known for it. TCRB transcripts that were expressed got sequenced, as all of the isolated RNA had been reverse transcribed. Sequencing used immunoSEQ multiplex PCR; TCRdb keeps in-frame clones, though not all of them. Of around 53,000 clones in the sample, 55% to 80% are singletons; the top ten hold 0.25% to 0.35%. This clonotype originated in a woman younger than 45 with type 1 diabetes. Material for sequencing was stem cell memory CD4+ T cells from blood. The chain has TRBV18 and TRBJ2-7; no clear D gene. The CDR3 is CASSSSLDEQYF. CDR3 nucleotide sequence: TGTGCCAGCTCTTCCAGTCTCGACGAGCAGTACTTC.